The 29 T cell receptor beta chains reported below all come from one sample, sequenced in a study of OX40 agonist ivuxolimab in advanced cancers. Here immunoSEQ multiplex PCR was the method, and the copy in TCRdb shows in-frame clones only, minus some. The table includes 50,000 to 70,000 clones, nearly 95% detected once. The source was CD4+ or CD8+ T cells sorted from blood, collected in a trial of the OX40 agonist ivuxolimab. The receptor source for this set is an adult with an advanced solid tumor such as melanoma, head and neck, liver or kidney cancer.

The CDR3: CASSRTGDTDEQYF. Here the CDR3 DNA reads TGTGCCAGCAGCAGAACAGGGGATACCGACGAGCAGTACTTC. The rearrangement joins TRBV2 to TRBJ2-7; 7 nucleotides align to TRBD1. CDR1 and CDR2 from the germline V gene are SNHLY and FYNNEI. This CDR3 spans 14 amino acids. The V and J ends lost 6 bases and 5 bases, in that order; junction bases with no gene match: 10.

The V call is TRBV28, the J call TRBJ1-1, with TRBD1 identical over 7 bases. The germline gives CDR1 MDHEN, CDR2 SYDVKM. V was pared by 6 bases and J by 7 bases, with 11 bases of the junction left unmatched. The CDR3 is 14 residues long. CDR3 in DNA: TGTGCCAGCAGGGGGCTGGGAGGGGGCGATGAAGCTTTCTTT. This codes for CASRGLGGGDEAFF.

This chain uses TRBV9 with TRBJ2-7; 8 positions match TRBD1. The germline V gene encodes CDR1 SGDLS and CDR2 YYNGEE. The CDR3 contains 15 residues. Trimming cost V 3 bases and J 2 bases; bases outside gene matches: 7. The CDR3 region is CASSAGRGLTYEQYF. CDR3 bases: TGTGCCAGCAGCGCAGGCAGGGGGCTTACCTACGAGCAGTACTTC.

The genes are TRBV7-9 and TRBJ2-1; TRBD1 matches 11 bases. The V gene's germline CDR1 is SEHNR and CDR2 FQNEAQ (reference sequence). V lost 4 bases and J lost 3; bases outside the gene matches: 2. This CDR3 has 15 amino acids. The DNA for the CDR3 is TGTGCCAGCAGCTGGGGGACAGGGGGCTACAATGAGCAGTTCTTC. Protein product: CASSWGTGGYNEQFF. The full variable domain, completed using reference TRBV7-9 and TRBJ2-1, is DTGVSQNPRHKITKRGQNVTFRCDPISEHNRLYWYRQTLGQGPEFLTYFQNEAQLEKSRLLSDRFSAERPKGSFSTLEIQRTEQGDSAMYLCASSWGTGGYNEQFFGPGTRLTVL.

This sequence joins TRBV30 and TRBJ1-2; no firm D call. Trimming removed 3 bases at V and 4 bases at J, with 3 bases between. CDR3 length equals 10 residues. Germline loops: CDR1 GTSNPN, CDR2 SVGIG (reference sequence). CDR3 sequence (DNA): TGTGCCTGGAGACTCTATGGCTACACCTTC. Its translation: CAWRLYGYTF.

The rearrangement uses TRBV7-9 and TRBJ2-7; 8 bases line up with TRBD2. Germline CDR1 and CDR2: SEHNR and FQNEAQ (reference sequence). Trimming cost V 5 bases and J 4 bases; bases outside gene matches: 7. The CDR3 runs 14 residues. Here the CDR3 reads CASSSGSGWYEQYF. The CDR3 DNA sequence: TGTGCCAGCAGCAGCGGGAGTGGATGGTACGAGCAGTACTTC.

This clone was detected only once. The chain employs TRBV5-4 and TRBJ2-6; D not certain. This CDR3 region has 17 residues. Trimming removed 4 bases at V and 0 bases at J, with 14 bases between. Germline CDR1 reads SGHNT; CDR2 reads YYREEE (reference sequence). Written as DNA, the CDR3 is TGTGCCAGCAGCCCCAAAATCCTTGGCTCTGGGGCCAACGTCCTGACTTTC. This encodes CASSPKILGSGANVLTF.

The V gene is TRBV4-1, the J gene TRBJ1-5, with 7 nucleotides matching TRBD1. Trimming removed 0 bases from V and 1 base from J; junction bases left unmatched: 0. Germline values: CDR1 MGHRA, CDR2 YSYEKL. The CDR3 covers 15 residues. CDR3 sequence reads: CASSQEQGSNQPQHF. DNA for the CDR3: TGCGCCAGCAGCCAAGAACAGGGGAGCAATCAGCCCCAGCATTTT.

The V and J genes are TRBV28 and TRBJ2-1, with D perhaps TRBD1 (6 bases). Trimming shortened V by 4 bases and J by 0 bases, and 19 bases separated the two germline ends. Germline assignment: CDR1 MDHEN and CDR2 SYDVKM. This CDR3 comprises 18 residues. CDR3 DNA: TGTGCCAGCAGTTCCCCCCTTAGGGGGATCCCCTCCTACAATGAGCAGTTCTTC. Residues: CASSSPLRGIPSYNEQFF. Full variable domain (missing parts from reference TRBV28 and TRBJ2-1): DVKVTQSSRYLVKRTGEKVFLECVQDMDHENMFWYRQDPGLGLRLIYFSYDVKMKEKGDIPEGYSVSREKKERFSLILESASTNQTSMYLCASSSPLRGIPSYNEQFFGPGTRLTVL.

This chain links TRBV28 with TRBJ2-1, with 10 bases fitting TRBD1. Germline V gene data show CDR1 as MDHEN and CDR2 as SYDVKM. The CDR3 extends over 14 amino acids. Losses at the gene ends were 11 bases for V and 5 bases for J; bases not matched to a gene: 9. CDR3 loop: CASGWGTGDNEQFF. As DNA, the CDR3 is TGTGCCTCAGGGTGGGGGACAGGGGACAATGAGCAGTTCTTC.

The chain has TRBV5-8 and TRBJ1-5; no clear D. V was shortened by 0 bases and J by 5 bases, with 12 bases between the two germline ends. This CDR3 is built from 15 residues. Germline CDR1 reads SGHTS; CDR2 reads YDEGEE. The CDR3: CASSLGSKGDQPQHF. In DNA, the CDR3 is TGTGCCAGCAGCTTGGGTTCAAAGGGAGATCAGCCCCAGCATTTT. Full variable domain (missing parts from reference TRBV5-8 and TRBJ1-5): EAGVTQSPTHLIKTRGQQATLRCSPISGHTSVYWYQQALGLGLQFLLWYDEGEERNRGNFPPRFSGRQFPNYSSELNVNALELEDSALYLCASSLGSKGDQPQHFGDGTRLSIL.

V and J are TRBV27 and TRBJ2-7, with TRBD2 identical over 9 bases. V was clipped by 8 bases and J by 3 bases; unmatched bases: 17. The CDR3 consists of 17 residues. Germline CDR1 and CDR2: MNHEY and SMNVEV (reference sequence). The CDR3, as DNA: TGTGCCAGCTCCCACTTGAGCGTGCTAGCGGGGTTCTACGAGCAGTACTTC. It codes for CASSHLSVLAGFYEQYF.

This chain links TRBV19 with TRBJ1-2; possible D gene TRBD1, 5 bases. Germline CDR1 reads LNHDA; CDR2 reads SQIVND (reference sequence). V gave up 4 bases and J gave up 6 bases, with 12 bases separating them. The length of the CDR3 is 13 residues. The CDR3 DNA reads as TGTGCCAGTAGTACCCACTCGGGGGATGGCTACACCTTC. Translated: CASSTHSGDGYTF.

Note on this clone: Other DNA sequences in the sample encode the same CDR3. For the CDR3, the DNA is TGTGCCAGCAGCCCGACAGGGGGCTCCTACGAGCAGTACTTC. This encodes CASSPTGGSYEQYF. The chain links TRBV27 to TRBJ2-7; TRBD1 aligns across 9 bases. Trimming took 6 bases from V and 0 from J; bases not matched to a gene: 3. The CDR3 covers 14 residues. Germline V CDR1 and CDR2: MNHEY, SMNVEV (reference sequence).

CDR3 protein: CASSYPMDGNTEAFF. The DNA of the CDR3 is TGCGCCAGCAGCTACCCAATGGACGGGAACACTGAAGCTTTCTTT. V usage is TRBV5-1 and J usage is TRBJ1-1; D not certain. V was cut by 3 bases and J by 1 base, with 13 bases left in between. The germline V gene encodes CDR1 SGHRS and CDR2 YFSETQ. This CDR3 has 15 residues. The variable domain in full, with the rest retrieved from reference TRBV5-1 and TRBJ1-1, is KAGVTQTPRYLIKTRGQQVTLSCSPISGHRSVSWYQQTPGQGLQFLFEYFSETQRNKGNFPGRFSGRQFSNSRSEMNVSTLELGDSALYLCASSYPMDGNTEAFFGQGTRLTVV.

This sequence joins TRBV28 and TRBJ1-1; no clear D gene. V was trimmed by 3 bases and J by 8 bases, leaving 7 bases between them. Germline CDR1 and CDR2: MDHEN and SYDVKM. This CDR3 has 11 amino acids. CDR3 nucleotides: TGTGCCAGCAGTTTTTATAAGGAAGCTTTCTTT. This gives the protein CASSFYKEAFF. Variable domain in full (rest from reference TRBV28 and TRBJ1-1): DVKVTQSSRYLVKRTGEKVFLECVQDMDHENMFWYRQDPGLGLRLIYFSYDVKMKEKGDIPEGYSVSREKKERFSLILESASTNQTSMYLCASSFYKEAFFGQGTRLTVV.

Of note for this clone: Other nucleotide sequences from this sample produce the same CDR3. This chain links TRBV7-8 with TRBJ2-7; D not resolved. This CDR3 comprises 11 residues. V dropped 5 bases and J dropped 1 base, with 3 bases sitting between them. Per germline, CDR1 SGHVS and CDR2 FQNEAQ. The CDR3 sequence is CASSPSYEQYF. The CDR3 DNA follows: TGTGCCAGCAGCCCATCCTACGAGCAGTACTTC.

This chain connects TRBV5-4 to TRBJ2-7; 7 nucleotides align to TRBD1. The J segment lost 2 bases and the V segment lost 4 bases, leaving 9 bases of the junction unmatched. Germline CDR1 reads SGHNT; CDR2 reads YYREEE (reference sequence). This CDR3 comprises 15 residues. This CDR3 is CASSTTPGQTYEQYF. CDR3 coding DNA: TGTGCCAGCAGCACTACACCGGGACAGACCTACGAGCAGTACTTC.

The chain carries TRBV6-5 and TRBJ1-1; D is ambiguous. The germline CDR1 and CDR2 sequences are MNHEY and SVGAGI. The CDR3 extends over 11 amino acids. CDR3 DNA sequence: TGTTCGACGGGTGGAGGCACTGAAGCTTTCTTT. Protein product: CSTGGGTEAFF.

The gene calls are TRBV7-9 and TRBJ2-7, with 10 bases identical to TRBD2. The germline V gene encodes CDR1 SEHNR and CDR2 FQNEAQ (reference sequence). The ends lost 5 bases at V and 7 bases at J; junction bases unmatched: 8. The CDR3 totals 14 residues. CDR3 bases: TGTGCCAGCAGCCCAGCGGGAGGGCCCTCGGAGCAGTACTTC. Translation: CASSPAGGPSEQYF.

The DNA of the CDR3 is TGCGCCAGCAGCCTTCAGGACACTCTTAACACTGAAGCTTTCTTT. Translation gives CASSLQDTLNTEAFF. The genes are TRBV4-1 and TRBJ1-1; D may be TRBD1 (5 bases). The CDR3 sequence is 15 residues long. V dropped 4 bases and J dropped 2 bases, with 14 bases sitting between them. CDR1 and CDR2 (germline): MGHRA, YSYEKL.

The genes are TRBV19 and TRBJ2-7; 7 bases align to TRBD2. CDR3 length: 14 amino acids. Trimming took 5 bases from V and 1 from J; bases not matched to a gene: 5. Germline V gene data show CDR1 as LNHDA and CDR2 as SQIVND (reference sequence). The CDR3 region has the DNA TGTGCCAGTAGTCCTGGACTAGGTTCCTACGAGCAGTACTTC. Its protein product is CASSPGLGSYEQYF.

This chain connects TRBV28 to TRBJ2-1, with D maybe TRBD2 (5 bases). V shed 3 bases and J shed 9 bases, with 15 bases lying between them. The CDR3 sequence is 14 residues long. Germline V gene data show CDR1 as MDHEN and CDR2 as SYDVKM. The CDR3 is CASSFQLGEGEQFF. CDR3 in DNA: TGTGCCAGCAGTTTCCAACTAGGCGAGGGTGAGCAGTTCTTC.

The V gene is TRBV13, the J gene TRBJ2-1; possible D gene TRBD2, 7 bases. V lost 5 bases to trimming and J lost 3 bases, with 17 bases between them. The CDR3 extends over 16 amino acids. Germline V gene lookup returns CDR1 PRHDT and CDR2 FYEKMQ (reference sequence). DNA of the CDR3: TGTGCCAGCAGCGGACAGACTAGCCGAAACTACAATGAGCAGTTCTTC. It encodes CASSGQTSRNYNEQFF.

This chain joins TRBV7-6 and TRBJ1-1; D is undetermined. The V gene's germline CDR1 is SGHVS and CDR2 FNYEAQ. The V end was cut by 5 bases, the J end by 6 bases, with 10 bases between. This CDR3 has 12 residues. The CDR3 coding sequence is TGTGCCAGCAGCACCGTGGCGTCTGAAGCTTTCTTT. This translates into CASSTVASEAFF.

This chain uses TRBV11-2 with TRBJ2-7, with a tentative D call TRBD1 (6 bases). The CDR3 has 14 residues. Germline V lookup: CDR1 SGHAT, CDR2 FQNNGV. Trimming cost V 1 base and J 3 bases, with 10 bases left between them. The CDR3 DNA follows: TGTGCCAGCAGCTTAGGTGGGGGCCGCTACGAGCAGTACTTC. Translation: CASSLGGGRYEQYF. Supplemented by reference TRBV11-2 and TRBJ2-7, the full variable domain reads EAGVAQSPRYKIIEKRQSVAFWCNPISGHATLYWYQQILGQGPKLLIQFQNNGVVDDSQLPKDRFSAERLKGVDSTLKIQPAKLEDSAVYLCASSLGGGRYEQYFGPGTRLTVT.

This clone occurred once. The chain uses TRBV28 and TRBJ2-1; 10 bases fit TRBD1. The germline V gene has CDR1 MDHEN and CDR2 SYDVKM. The CDR3 is made up of 18 amino acids. V gave up 5 bases and J gave up 2 bases; unmatched junction bases: 12. The CDR3 spells CASSTSSPGTGAYNEQFF. CDR3 nucleotide sequence: TGTGCCAGCAGTACGTCTTCTCCCGGGACAGGGGCCTACAATGAGCAGTTCTTC.

This sequence joins TRBV7-9 and TRBJ2-7, with D perhaps TRBD2 (5 bases). CDR1 and CDR2 (germline): SEHNR, FQNEAQ (reference sequence). The CDR3 spans 14 residues. V was cut by 4 bases and J by 5 bases, with 15 bases left in between. The CDR3 DNA reads as TGTGCCAGCAGCTCGGTTGAGGACTGGAACGAGCAGTACTTC. It is translated as CASSSVEDWNEQYF.

A few counts support this clone. V gene TRBV11-1 combines with J gene TRBJ1-5; D might be TRBD1 (6 bases). Germline V gene sequence: CDR1 SGHAT, CDR2 FQDESV (reference sequence). Trimming took off 3 bases at V and 4 bases at J, with 13 bases between the two ends. This CDR3 comprises 15 residues. CDR3 in amino acids: CASSLGRGPNQPQHF. The CDR3 DNA is TGTGCCAGCAGCTTGGGCAGGGGTCCTAATCAGCCCCAGCATTTT.